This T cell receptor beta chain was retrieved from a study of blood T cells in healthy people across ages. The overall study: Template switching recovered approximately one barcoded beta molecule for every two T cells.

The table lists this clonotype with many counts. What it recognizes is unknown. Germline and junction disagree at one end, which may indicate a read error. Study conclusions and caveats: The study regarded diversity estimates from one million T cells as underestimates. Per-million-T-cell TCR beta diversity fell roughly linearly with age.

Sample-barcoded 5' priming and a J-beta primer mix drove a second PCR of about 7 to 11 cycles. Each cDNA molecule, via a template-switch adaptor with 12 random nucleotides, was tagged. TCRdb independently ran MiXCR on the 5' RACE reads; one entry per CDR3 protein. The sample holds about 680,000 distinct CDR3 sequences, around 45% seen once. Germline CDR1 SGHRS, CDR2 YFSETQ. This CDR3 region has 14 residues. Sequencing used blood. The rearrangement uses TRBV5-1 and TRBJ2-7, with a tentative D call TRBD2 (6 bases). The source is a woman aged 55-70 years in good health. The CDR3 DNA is TGTGCCAGCAGCTTAGATGGGGGGACCTACGAGCAGTACTTC. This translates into CASSLDGGTYEQYF.